This TCR beta chain stems from a study of T cell responses to AZD1222 COVID-19 vaccine. The ends were cut back, 5 bases at V and 10 bases at J, with 9 bases in the middle. Per germline, CDR1 SGHNT and CDR2 YENEEA. This CDR3 region has 12 residues. This table comes from immunoSEQ multiplex PCR, and its TCRdb copy is limited to in-frame clones, with some not included. The sample records over 150,000 clones, 75% to 95% being singletons. On this clone itself: Its antigen is as yet unknown.

Study-wide findings and caveats: Baseline testing showed seropositivity in only a handful of AZD1222 recipients. Sampling captured repertoires only after the peak T cell response.

The sequence derives from an adult in good health. Specimen: peripheral blood, collected on day 0 of AZD1222 vaccination. J is TRBJ1-6 and V is TRBV11-3, with D possibly TRBD1 on 5 matching bases. CDR3 protein: CASSRGDSPLHF. CDR3 nucleotide sequence: TGTGCCAGCAGCCGAGGGGACTCACCCCTCCACTTT.